These 13 T cell receptor beta chains were all obtained from the same sample, sequenced in a study of blood T cell repertoires in COVID-19. This table comes from immunoSEQ multiplex PCR, and its TCRdb copy is limited to in-frame clones, with some not included. The table lists around 200,000 clones, 88% of them singletons. The sample consisted of peripheral blood. The origin of the receptors is a man aged 18 to 30 with active or convalescent COVID-19.

The chain has TRBV6-4 and TRBJ2-3; 7 nucleotides match TRBD2. With V trimmed by 3 bases and J by 6 bases, 6 bases remained unmatched. The CDR3 sequence is 14 residues long. Germline values: CDR1 MRHNA, CDR2 SNTAGT. CDR3 bases: TGTGCCAGCAGTGAGGCGGGAGAATTCGATACGCAGTATTTT. Translating it yields CASSEAGEFDTQYF.

This clone was counted once. The chain employs TRBV5-5 and TRBJ2-5, with D tentatively TRBD2 (6 bases). V was shortened by 5 bases and J by 0 bases, with 17 bases between the two germline ends. CDR3 length equals 16 residues. Germline-derived CDR1 and CDR2 are SGHKS and YYEKEE (reference sequence). The CDR3 nucleotides are TGTGCCAGCAGTTCCCAACGCCGGGACTACCAAGAGACCCAGTACTTC. Its protein product is CASSSQRRDYQETQYF.

The chain couples TRBV3-1 (or the pseudogene TRBV3-2) to TRBJ2-3; 10 nucleotides match TRBD2. Per the germline V gene, CDR1 is LGHDT and CDR2 is YNNKEL (reference sequence). The CDR3 sequence is 14 residues long. The junction had 2 bases not matched to a gene; V was cut back by 4 bases and J by 4 bases. The CDR3 loop is CASSLGLAADTQYF. CDR3 coding DNA: TGTGCCAGCAGCCTTGGACTAGCGGCAGATACGCAGTATTTT.

This clone was seen once. V gene TRBV7-2 combines with J gene TRBJ1-1, with 8 bases lining up with TRBD1. Trimming cost V 5 bases and J 10 bases; bases outside gene matches: 6. The CDR3 sequence is 12 residues long. Germline V gene data show CDR1 as SGHTA and CDR2 as FQGNSA. The CDR3 sequence is CASSQGTGRAFF. Here the CDR3 DNA reads TGTGCCAGCAGCCAGGGGACAGGCAGAGCTTTCTTT.

The chain employs TRBV5-8 and TRBJ1-3; 7 positions agree with TRBD1. CDR3 length: 17 amino acids. The germline CDR1 and CDR2 sequences are SGHTS and YDEGEE. V gave up 4 bases and J gave up 0 bases; unmatched junction bases: 10. The CDR3 nucleotides read TGTGCCAGCAGCATGATGACAGGGCTTCACTCTGGAAACACCATATATTTT. It codes for CASSMMTGLHSGNTIYF. Using reference TRBV5-8 and TRBJ1-3 for the parts outside the CDR3, the full variable domain is EAGVTQSPTHLIKTRGQQATLRCSPISGHTSVYWYQQALGLGLQFLLWYDEGEERNRGNFPPRFSGRQFPNYSSELNVNALELEDSALYLCASSMMTGLHSGNTIYFGEGSWLTVV.

The chain has TRBV29-1 and TRBJ2-7, with D tentatively TRBD1 (6 bases). The CDR3 is 11 residues long. V was pared by 6 bases and J by 5 bases, with 11 bases between. Germline V lookup: CDR1 SQVTM, CDR2 ANQGSEA. The CDR3 nucleotides read TGCAGCGTCAAACAGGGAAACGAGCAGTACTTC. The encoded protein is CSVKQGNEQYF.

This chain connects TRBV24-1 to TRBJ2-5; 7 bases are shared with TRBD2. Germline V gene sequence: CDR1 KGHDR, CDR2 SFDVKD. The J segment lost 2 bases and the V segment lost 3 bases, leaving 5 bases of the junction unmatched. The CDR3 consists of 15 residues. The CDR3 nucleotides read TGTGCCACCAGTGATGGGGGAGGGGAGCAAGAGACCCAGTACTTC. This encodes CATSDGGGEQETQYF.

The chain recombines TRBV19 with TRBJ1-4; D uncertain. With 6 bases removed from V and 0 bases from J, the gap between germline ends came to 11 bases. Germline lookup yields CDR1 LNHDA and CDR2 SQIVND (reference sequence). The CDR3 is 15 residues long. In DNA form, the CDR3 reads TGTGCCAGTAGGCCCATGGGAGCAACTAATGAAAAACTGTTTTTT. Protein sequence: CASRPMGATNEKLFF.

This clone was seen a few times. The chain carries TRBV3-1 (or the pseudogene TRBV3-2) and TRBJ1-5; D remains unclear. The CDR3 is 14 residues long. The V gene's germline CDR1 is LGHDT and CDR2 YNNKEL (reference sequence). V was shortened by 4 bases and J by 5 bases, with 12 bases between the two germline ends. CDR3 nucleotides: TGTGCCAGCAGCCCTACCGGGATGTATCAGCCCCAGCATTTT. This codes for CASSPTGMYQPQHF.

The gene calls are TRBV4-2 and TRBJ2-1, with D maybe TRBD2 (5 bases). Between the trimmed V and J ends, which lost 10 bases and 12 bases, there was a span of 16 bases. Germline loops: CDR1 LGHNA, CDR2 YNFKEQ. CDR3 length: 11 residues. The DNA of the CDR3 is TGTGCCAAGGAGGTCCGCCGGACGCAGTTCTTC. Protein: CAKEVRRTQFF.

The V call is TRBV9, the J call TRBJ1-2; 8 bases are shared with TRBD1. The CDR3 has 15 amino acids. Trimming cost V 3 bases and J 1 base; bases outside gene matches: 5. Germline CDR1 reads SGDLS; CDR2 reads YYNGEE. The CDR3 DNA reads as TGTGCCAGCAGCGAGGAAGACAGGGGTAACTATGGCTACACCTTC. It specifies CASSEEDRGNYGYTF.

The CDR3 here is CASSSNPGQGTGELFF. CDR3 DNA sequence: TGCGCCAGCAGCAGCAATCCGGGACAGGGAACCGGGGAGCTGTTTTTT. The chain couples TRBV5-1 to TRBJ2-2, with 9 positions matching TRBD1. The CDR3 totals 16 residues. Trimming cost V 4 bases and J 5 bases; bases outside gene matches: 9. CDR1 and CDR2 (germline): SGHRS, YFSETQ.

The chain uses TRBV24-1 and TRBJ2-7; 10 bases line up with TRBD1. The J segment lost 1 base and the V segment lost 5 bases, leaving 4 bases of the junction unmatched. The CDR3 is 15 residues long. Germline loops: CDR1 KGHDR, CDR2 SFDVKD. As DNA, the CDR3 is TGTGCCACCAGTGTCCCGGGACAGGGGTCCTACGAGCAGTACTTC. Translated, it gives CATSVPGQGSYEQYF.